This T cell receptor beta chain was observed in a study of Graves' ophthalmopathy and Graves' hyperthyroidism. Amplification of the TCR beta CDR3 regions used RNA transcripts (as template). Following a first-round RT-PCR that used HTBI primers, a second-round multiplex PCR was carried out. TCRdb re-analysed the multiplex PCR reads in MiXCR, keeping a single row per CDR3 protein. The profile shows about 210,000 distinct CDR3 sequences, 25% to 30% of them singletons. In its sample, this clonotype was seen many times. Fresh peripheral blood (more than 9 ml) yielded the PBMCs. The material sequenced was peripheral blood. The sequence was collected from a man aged 45-65 years with Graves' ophthalmopathy.

CDR3 sequence reads: CASSPTGASVPTGELFF. In DNA, the CDR3 is TGTGCCAGCAGCCCAACCGGGGCTAGCGTTCCCACCGGGGAGCTGTTTTTT. The rearrangement links TRBV9 to TRBJ2-2; D may be TRBD2 (6 bases). Trimming removed 4 bases from V and 4 bases from J, with 20 bases in between. This CDR3 has 17 amino acids. Germline lookup yields CDR1 SGDLS and CDR2 YYNGEE. Using reference TRBV9 and TRBJ2-2 for the parts outside the CDR3, the full variable domain is DSGVTQTPKHLITATGQRVTLRCSPRSGDLSVYWYQQSLDQGLQFLIQYYNGEERAKGNILERFSAQQFPDLHSELNLSSLELGDSALYFCASSPTGASVPTGELFFGEGSRLTVL.